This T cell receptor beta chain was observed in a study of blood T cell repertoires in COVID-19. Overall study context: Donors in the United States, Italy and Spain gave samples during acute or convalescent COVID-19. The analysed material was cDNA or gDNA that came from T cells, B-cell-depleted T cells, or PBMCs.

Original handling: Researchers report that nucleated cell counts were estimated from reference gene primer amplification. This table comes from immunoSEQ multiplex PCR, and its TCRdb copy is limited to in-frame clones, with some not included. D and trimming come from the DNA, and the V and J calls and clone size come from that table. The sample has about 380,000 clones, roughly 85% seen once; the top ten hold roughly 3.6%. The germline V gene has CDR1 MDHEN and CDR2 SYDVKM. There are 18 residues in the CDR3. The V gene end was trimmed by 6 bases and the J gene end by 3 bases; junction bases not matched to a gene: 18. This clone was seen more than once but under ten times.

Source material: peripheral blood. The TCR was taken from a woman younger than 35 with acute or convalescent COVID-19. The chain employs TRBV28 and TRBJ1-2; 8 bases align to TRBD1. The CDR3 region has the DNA TGTGCCAGCAGCCCCCTTATCGGGACAGGTATCCTTCACTATGGCTACACCTTC. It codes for CASSPLIGTGILHYGYTF.